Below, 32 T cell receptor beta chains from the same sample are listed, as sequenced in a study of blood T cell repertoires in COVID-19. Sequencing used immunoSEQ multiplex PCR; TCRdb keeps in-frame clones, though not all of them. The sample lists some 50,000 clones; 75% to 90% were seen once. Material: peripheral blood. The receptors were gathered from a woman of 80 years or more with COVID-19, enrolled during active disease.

The CDR3 region is CASSDVVGHPRPNEKLFF. The CDR3 coding sequence is TGTGCCAGCAGTGACGTCGTGGGCCATCCCCGGCCTAATGAAAAACTGTTTTTT. The V call is TRBV6-4, the J call TRBJ1-4, with D unresolved. The CDR3 is 18 residues long. The germline V gene encodes CDR1 MRHNA and CDR2 SNTAGT. V was shortened by 2 bases and J by 3 bases, with 19 bases between the two germline ends.

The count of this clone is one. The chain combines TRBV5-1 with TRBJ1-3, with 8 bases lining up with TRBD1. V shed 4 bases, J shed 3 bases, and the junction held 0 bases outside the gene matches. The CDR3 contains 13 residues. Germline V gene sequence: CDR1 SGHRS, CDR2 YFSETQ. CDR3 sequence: CASSTGGGNTIYF. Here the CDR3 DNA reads TGCGCCAGCAGCACAGGGGGTGGAAACACCATATATTTT.

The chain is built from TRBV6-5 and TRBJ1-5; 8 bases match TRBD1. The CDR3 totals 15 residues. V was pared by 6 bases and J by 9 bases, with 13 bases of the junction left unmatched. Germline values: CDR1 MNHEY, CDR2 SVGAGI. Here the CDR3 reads CASRRGQGAGWPQHF. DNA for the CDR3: TGTGCCAGCAGGCGCGGACAGGGCGCTGGGTGGCCCCAGCATTTT.

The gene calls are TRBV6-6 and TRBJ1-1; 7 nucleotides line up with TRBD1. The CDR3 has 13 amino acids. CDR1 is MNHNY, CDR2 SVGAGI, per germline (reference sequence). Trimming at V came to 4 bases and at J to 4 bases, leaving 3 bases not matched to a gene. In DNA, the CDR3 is TGTGCCAGCAGTTGGCAGGGGGGCACTGAAGCTTTCTTT. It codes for CASSWQGGTEAFF.

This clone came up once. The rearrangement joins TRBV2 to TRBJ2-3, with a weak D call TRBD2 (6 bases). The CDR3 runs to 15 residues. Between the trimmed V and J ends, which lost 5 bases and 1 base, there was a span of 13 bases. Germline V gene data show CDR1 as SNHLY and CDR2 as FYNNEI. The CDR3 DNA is TGTGCCAGCAGTTGGGGGGTTCGCCGCACAGATACGCAGTATTTT. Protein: CASSWGVRRTDTQYF.

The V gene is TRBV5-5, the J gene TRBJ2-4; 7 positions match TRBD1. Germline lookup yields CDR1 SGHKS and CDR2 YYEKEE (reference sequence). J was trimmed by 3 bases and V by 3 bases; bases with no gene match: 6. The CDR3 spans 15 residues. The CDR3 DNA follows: TGTGCCAGCAGCTGGCCGACAGGGAGCAAAAACATTCAGTACTTC. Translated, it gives CASSWPTGSKNIQYF.

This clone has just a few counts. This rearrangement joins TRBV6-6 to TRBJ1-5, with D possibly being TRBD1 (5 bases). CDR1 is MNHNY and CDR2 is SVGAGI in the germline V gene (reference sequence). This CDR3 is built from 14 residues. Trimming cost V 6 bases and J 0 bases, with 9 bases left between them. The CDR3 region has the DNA TGTGCCAGCAGCCGACAGAATAGCAATCAGCCCCAGCATTTT. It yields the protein CASSRQNSNQPQHF.

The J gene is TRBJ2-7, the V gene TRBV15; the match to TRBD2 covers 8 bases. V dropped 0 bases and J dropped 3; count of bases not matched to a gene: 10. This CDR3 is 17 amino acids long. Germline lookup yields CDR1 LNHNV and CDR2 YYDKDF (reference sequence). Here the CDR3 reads CATSREALAGSFYEQYF. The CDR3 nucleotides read TGTGCCACCAGCAGAGAAGCCTTAGCGGGATCGTTCTACGAGCAGTACTTC.

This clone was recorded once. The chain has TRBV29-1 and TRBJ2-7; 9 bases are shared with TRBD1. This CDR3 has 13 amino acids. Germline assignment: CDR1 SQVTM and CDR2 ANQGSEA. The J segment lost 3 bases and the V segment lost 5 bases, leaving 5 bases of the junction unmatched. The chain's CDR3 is CSVKTGGSYEQYF. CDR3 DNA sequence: TGCAGCGTTAAGACAGGGGGAAGCTACGAGCAGTACTTC.

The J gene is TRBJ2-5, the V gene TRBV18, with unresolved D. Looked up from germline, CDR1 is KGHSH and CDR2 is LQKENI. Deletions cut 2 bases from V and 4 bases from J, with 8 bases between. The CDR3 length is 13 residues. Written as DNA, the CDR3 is TGTGCCAGCTCACCAACACCGTCAGAGACCCAGTACTTC. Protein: CASSPTPSETQYF.

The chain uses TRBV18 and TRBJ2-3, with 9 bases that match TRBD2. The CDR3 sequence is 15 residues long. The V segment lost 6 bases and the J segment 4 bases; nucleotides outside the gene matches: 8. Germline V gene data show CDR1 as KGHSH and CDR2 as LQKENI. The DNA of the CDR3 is TGTGCCAGCTCTCGACGGGCGGGAGGGCCAGATACGCAGTATTTT. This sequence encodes CASSRRAGGPDTQYF.

The DNA for the CDR3 is TGTGCCAGCAGCCCATTGGGAGGTACAGCTGGGAACACTGAAGCTTTCTTT. Translation gives CASSPLGGTAGNTEAFF. The gene calls are TRBV3-1 (or the pseudogene TRBV3-2) and TRBJ1-1, with D uncertain. The V end was cut by 4 bases, the J end by 1 base, with 19 bases between. The CDR3 runs 17 residues. Germline CDR1 LGHDT, CDR2 YNNKEL (reference sequence).

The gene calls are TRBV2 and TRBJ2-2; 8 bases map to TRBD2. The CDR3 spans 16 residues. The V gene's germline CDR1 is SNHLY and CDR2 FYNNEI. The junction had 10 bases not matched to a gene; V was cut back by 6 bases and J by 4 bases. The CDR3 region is CASSSFGGAATGELFF. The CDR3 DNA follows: TGTGCCAGCAGCAGCTTCGGGGGGGCCGCCACCGGGGAGCTGTTTTTT.

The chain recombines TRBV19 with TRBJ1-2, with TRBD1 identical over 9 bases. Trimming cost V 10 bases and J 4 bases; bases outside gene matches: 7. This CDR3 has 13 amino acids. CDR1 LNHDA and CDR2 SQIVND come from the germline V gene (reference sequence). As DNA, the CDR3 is TGTGCCACTTCGGACAGGGGTCTCTATGGCTACACCTTC. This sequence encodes CATSDRGLYGYTF.

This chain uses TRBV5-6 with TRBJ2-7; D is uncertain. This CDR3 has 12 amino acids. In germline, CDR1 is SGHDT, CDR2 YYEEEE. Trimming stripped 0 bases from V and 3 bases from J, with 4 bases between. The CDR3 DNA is TGTGCCAGCAGCTTGGCCAACTACGAGCAGTACTTC. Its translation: CASSLANYEQYF.

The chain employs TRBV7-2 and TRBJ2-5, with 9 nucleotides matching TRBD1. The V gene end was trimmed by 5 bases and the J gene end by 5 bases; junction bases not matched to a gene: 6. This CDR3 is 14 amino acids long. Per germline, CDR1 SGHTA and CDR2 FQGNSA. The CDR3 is CASSPGTGRETQYF. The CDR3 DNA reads TGTGCCAGCAGCCCCGGGACAGGGCGGGAGACCCAGTACTTC.

The CDR3, as DNA: TGTGCCAGCAGCTTAGGGTCTGGGACCCGGGGGTCCTACGAGCAGTACTTC. Protein sequence: CASSLGSGTRGSYEQYF. This sequence joins TRBV7-2 and TRBJ2-7; the D gene is possibly TRBD2 (6 bases). Germline V gives CDR1 SGHTA, CDR2 FQGNSA. The CDR3 has 17 amino acids. Trimming pared 1 base from V and 1 base from J, leaving 17 bases between.

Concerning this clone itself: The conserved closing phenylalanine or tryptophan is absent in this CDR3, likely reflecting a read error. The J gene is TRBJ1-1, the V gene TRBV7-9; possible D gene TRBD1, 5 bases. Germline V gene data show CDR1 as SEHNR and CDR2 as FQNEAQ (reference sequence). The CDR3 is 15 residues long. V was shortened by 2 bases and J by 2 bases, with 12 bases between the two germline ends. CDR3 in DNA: TGTGCCAGCAGCTTACCCCAGGGAAGAAACACTGAAGCTTTCCTT. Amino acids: CASSLPQGRNTEAFL.

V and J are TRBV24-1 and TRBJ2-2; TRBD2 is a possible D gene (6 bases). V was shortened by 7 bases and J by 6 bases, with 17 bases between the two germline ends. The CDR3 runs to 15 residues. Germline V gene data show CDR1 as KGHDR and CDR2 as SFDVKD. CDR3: CATRAGGSIAGELFF. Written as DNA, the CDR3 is TGTGCCACCAGGGCCGGGGGATCAATTGCCGGGGAGCTGTTTTTT.

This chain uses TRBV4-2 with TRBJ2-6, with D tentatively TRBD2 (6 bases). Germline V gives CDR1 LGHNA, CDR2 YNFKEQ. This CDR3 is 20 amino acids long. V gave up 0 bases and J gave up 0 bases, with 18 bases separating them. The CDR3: CASSQDVRDSSSSGANVLTF. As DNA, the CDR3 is TGTGCCAGCAGCCAAGATGTTAGGGACTCTTCGAGCTCTGGGGCCAACGTCCTGACTTTC.

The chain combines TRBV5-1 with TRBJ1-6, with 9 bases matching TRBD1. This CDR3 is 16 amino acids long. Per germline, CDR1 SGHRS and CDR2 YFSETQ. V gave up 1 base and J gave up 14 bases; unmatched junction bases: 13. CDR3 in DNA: TGCGCCAGCAGCTTGACGGTTGTGGGACAGGGTAGGGCCCTCCACTTT. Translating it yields CASSLTVVGQGRALHF. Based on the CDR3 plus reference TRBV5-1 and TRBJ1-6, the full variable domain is KAGVTQTPRYLIKTRGQQVTLSCSPISGHRSVSWYQQTPGQGLQFLFEYFSETQRNKGNFPGRFSGRQFSNSRSEMNVSTLELGDSALYLCASSLTVVGQGRALHFGNGTRLTVT.

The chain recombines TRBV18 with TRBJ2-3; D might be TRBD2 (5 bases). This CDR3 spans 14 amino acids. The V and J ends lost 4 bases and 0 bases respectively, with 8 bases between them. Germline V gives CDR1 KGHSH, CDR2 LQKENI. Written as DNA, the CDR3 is TGTGCCAGCTCACAAAGGACTAGCACAGATACGCAGTATTTT. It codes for CASSQRTSTDTQYF.

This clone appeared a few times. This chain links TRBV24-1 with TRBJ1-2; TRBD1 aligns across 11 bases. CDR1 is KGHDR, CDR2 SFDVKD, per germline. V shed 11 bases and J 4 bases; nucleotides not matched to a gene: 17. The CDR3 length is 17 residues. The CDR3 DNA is TGTGCCATCAAACCCGGACAGGGGGCTGCGGTAGTCTATGGCTACACCTTC. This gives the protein CAIKPGQGAAVVYGYTF.

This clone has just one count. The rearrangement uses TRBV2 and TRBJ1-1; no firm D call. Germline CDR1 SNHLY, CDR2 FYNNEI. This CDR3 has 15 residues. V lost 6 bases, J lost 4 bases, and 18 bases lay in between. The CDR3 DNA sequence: TGTGCCAGCAGGCGGAGTTCTCAGATCGGCACTGAAGCTTTCTTT. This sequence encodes CASRRSSQIGTEAFF.

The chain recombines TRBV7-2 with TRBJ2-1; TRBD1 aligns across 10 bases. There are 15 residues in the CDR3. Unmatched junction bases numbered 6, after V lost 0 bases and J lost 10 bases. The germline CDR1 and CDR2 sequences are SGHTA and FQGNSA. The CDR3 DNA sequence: TGTGCCAGCAGCTTAGCGGGACAGGGGATCGAAGAGCAGTTCTTC. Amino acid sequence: CASSLAGQGIEEQFF.

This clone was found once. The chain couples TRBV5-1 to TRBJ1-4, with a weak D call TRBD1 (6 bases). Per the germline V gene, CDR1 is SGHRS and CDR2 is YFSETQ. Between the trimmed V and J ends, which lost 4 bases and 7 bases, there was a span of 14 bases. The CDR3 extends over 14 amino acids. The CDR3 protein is CASSIQGPPEKLFF. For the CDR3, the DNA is TGCGCCAGCAGCATACAGGGACCCCCTGAAAAACTGTTTTTT.

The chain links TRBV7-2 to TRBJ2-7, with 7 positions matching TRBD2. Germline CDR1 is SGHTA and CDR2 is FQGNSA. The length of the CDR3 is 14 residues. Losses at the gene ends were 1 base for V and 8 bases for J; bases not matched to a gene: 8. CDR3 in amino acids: CASSLESSGPQQYF. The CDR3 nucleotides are TGTGCCAGCAGCTTAGAGAGTAGCGGGCCACAGCAGTACTTC.

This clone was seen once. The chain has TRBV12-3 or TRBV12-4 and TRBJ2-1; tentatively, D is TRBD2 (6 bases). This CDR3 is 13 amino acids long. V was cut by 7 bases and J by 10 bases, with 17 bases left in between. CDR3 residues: CASTPPGTQEQFF. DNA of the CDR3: TGTGCCAGCACCCCACCCGGGACTCAAGAGCAGTTCTTC.

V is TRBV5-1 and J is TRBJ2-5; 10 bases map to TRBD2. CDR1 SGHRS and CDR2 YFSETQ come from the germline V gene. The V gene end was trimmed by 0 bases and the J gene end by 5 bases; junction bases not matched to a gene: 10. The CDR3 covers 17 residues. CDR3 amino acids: CASSLALAGVVKETQYF. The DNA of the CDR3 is TGCGCCAGCAGCTTGGCGCTAGCGGGGGTCGTTAAGGAGACCCAGTACTTC. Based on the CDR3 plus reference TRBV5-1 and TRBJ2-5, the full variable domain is KAGVTQTPRYLIKTRGQQVTLSCSPISGHRSVSWYQQTPGQGLQFLFEYFSETQRNKGNFPGRFSGRQFSNSRSEMNVSTLELGDSALYLCASSLALAGVVKETQYFGPGTRLLVL.

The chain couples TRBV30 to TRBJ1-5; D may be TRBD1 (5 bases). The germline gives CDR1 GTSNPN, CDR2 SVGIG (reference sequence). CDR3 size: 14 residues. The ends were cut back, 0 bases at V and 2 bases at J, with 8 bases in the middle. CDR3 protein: CAWSVGGGNQPQHF. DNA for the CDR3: TGTGCCTGGAGTGTAGGAGGGGGCAATCAGCCCCAGCATTTT. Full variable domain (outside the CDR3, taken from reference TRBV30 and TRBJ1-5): SQTIHQWPATLVQPVGSPLSLECTVEGTSNPNLYWYRQAAGRGLQLLFYSVGIGQISSEVPQNLSASRPQDRQFILSSKKLLLSDSGFYLCAWSVGGGNQPQHFGDGTRLSIL.

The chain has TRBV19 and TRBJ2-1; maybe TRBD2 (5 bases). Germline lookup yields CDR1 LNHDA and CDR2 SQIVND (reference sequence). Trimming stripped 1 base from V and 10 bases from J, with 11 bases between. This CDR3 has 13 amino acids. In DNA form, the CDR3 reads TGTGCCAGTAGTATAGTAGGTCGGGAAGAGCAGTTCTTC. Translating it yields CASSIVGREEQFF.

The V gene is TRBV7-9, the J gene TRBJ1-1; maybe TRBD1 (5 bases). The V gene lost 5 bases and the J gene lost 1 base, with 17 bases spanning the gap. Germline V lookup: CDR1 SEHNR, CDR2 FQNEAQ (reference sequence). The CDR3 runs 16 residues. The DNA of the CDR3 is TGTGCCAGCAGCGTAATTGGAAGGGGAACGAACACTGAAGCTTTCTTT. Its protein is CASSVIGRGTNTEAFF.